The 12 T cell receptor beta chains below come from one sample, sequenced in a study of CD8+ T cells in alopecia areata. The treatment is: oral pan-JAK inhibitor, 5-10 mg twice daily. cDNA reverse transcribed from extracted RNA served as the sequencing template. Using immunoSEQ multiplex PCR, the repertoire was profiled, and TCRdb retains in-frame clones only, with some absent. The data contain some 240,000 clones, more than 45% of them seen just once; the ten biggest clones take up 1.6%. The input for sequencing was CD4+ T cells sorted from blood, taken at week 4, from a patient treated with tofacitinib. The receptors were gathered from a human donor with alopecia areata.

As concerns this clone: Other DNA sequences in the sample encode the same CDR3. The chain has TRBV29-1 and TRBJ1-2, with D uncertain. Looked up from germline, CDR1 is SQVTM and CDR2 is ANQGSEA. The CDR3 extends over 11 amino acids. Between the trimmed V and J ends, which lost 3 bases and 5 bases, there was a span of 7 bases. CDR3 protein: CSVDQGYGYTF. In DNA, the CDR3 is TGCAGCGTTGATCAAGGGTATGGCTACACCTTC.

The V call is TRBV5-1, the J call TRBJ1-1; the D is unclear. Germline V lookup: CDR1 SGHRS, CDR2 YFSETQ. The CDR3 extends over 15 amino acids. Trimming took 4 bases from V and 1 from J, leaving 14 bases between them. CDR3 residues: CASSPDLSRNTEAFF. Here the CDR3 DNA reads TGCGCCAGCAGCCCCGACCTTAGCAGGAACACTGAAGCTTTCTTT.

This clone was seen a handful of times. The chain joins TRBV29-1 to TRBJ2-1; the match to TRBD2 covers 9 bases. V lost 7 bases, J lost 9 bases, and 7 bases stayed unmatched. The CDR3 totals 12 residues. CDR1 and CDR2 from the germline V gene are SQVTM and ANQGSEA. The CDR3 DNA is TGCAGCGGGAGCGGGGGGAGAGTTGAGCAGTTCTTC. Translation: CSGSGGRVEQFF.

This chain uses TRBV7-9 with TRBJ2-1; D possibly corresponds to TRBD2 (6 bases). Looked up from germline, CDR1 is SEHNR and CDR2 is FQNEAQ (reference sequence). The CDR3 contains 13 residues. V lost 4 bases to trimming and J lost 3 bases, with 7 bases between them. CDR3 loop: CASSSGGYNEQFF. The CDR3 region has the DNA TGTGCCAGCAGCTCCGGGGGCTACAATGAGCAGTTCTTC.

The chain has TRBV25-1 and TRBJ2-2; D is undetermined. Germline lookup yields CDR1 MGHDK and CDR2 SYGVNS. V gave up 6 bases and J gave up 4 bases, with 3 bases separating them. The CDR3 extends over 11 amino acids. The CDR3 loop is CASRITGELFF. CDR3 nucleotide sequence: TGTGCCAGCAGGATCACCGGGGAGCTGTTTTTT.

This clone was counted a few times. V is TRBV7-9 and J is TRBJ2-3; unclear D gene. The CDR3 covers 12 residues. Trimming took off 6 bases at V and 4 bases at J, with 8 bases between the two ends. From germline, CDR1 is SEHNR and CDR2 FQNEAQ (reference sequence). CDR3 coding DNA: TGTGCCAGCAGTTCGACTCCAGATACGCAGTATTTT. Encoded protein: CASSSTPDTQYF.

The chain couples TRBV30 to TRBJ1-6; TRBD1 might be the D (5 bases). Germline V gene lookup returns CDR1 GTSNPN and CDR2 SVGIG (reference sequence). V was clipped by 4 bases and J by 7 bases, with 32 bases between them. The CDR3 loop spans 20 amino acids. In DNA, the CDR3 is TGTGCCTGGATAAGTCGAGACCCGACGCAACCGGGACTGCGAAATTCACCCCTCCACTTT. This encodes CAWISRDPTQPGLRNSPLHF. Supplemented by reference TRBV30 and TRBJ1-6, the full variable domain reads SQTIHQWPATLVQPVGSPLSLECTVEGTSNPNLYWYRQAAGRGLQLLFYSVGIGQISSEVPQNLSASRPQDRQFILSSKKLLLSDSGFYLCAWISRDPTQPGLRNSPLHFGNGTRLTVT.

The genes are TRBV4-1 and TRBJ1-5, with a tentative D call TRBD1 (5 bases). The CDR3 runs 15 residues. V lost 3 bases, J lost 7 bases, and 16 bases lay in between. Germline CDR1 MGHRA, CDR2 YSYEKL. CDR3 residues: CASSHDPHTGQPQHF. DNA for the CDR3: TGCGCCAGCAGCCACGATCCCCATACAGGCCAGCCCCAGCATTTT.

This clone was detected many times. The DNA for the CDR3 is TGTGCCAGCATGAAGACTAGCGGGGAGACCCAGTACTTC. It specifies CASMKTSGETQYF. V usage is TRBV2 and J usage is TRBJ2-5, with TRBD2 identical over 10 bases. Germline V gene lookup returns CDR1 SNHLY and CDR2 FYNNEI. This CDR3 spans 13 amino acids. The V segment lost 7 bases and the J segment 5 bases; nucleotides outside the gene matches: 4.

The rearrangement joins TRBV11-2 to TRBJ2-2, with 8 bases matching TRBD1. Trimming cost V 11 bases and J 6 bases; bases outside gene matches: 5. CDR3 length: 12 amino acids. The germline V gene encodes CDR1 SGHAT and CDR2 FQNNGV. The DNA of the CDR3 is TGTGCCTCCACAGGGGGTGCCGGGGAGCTGTTTTTT. It translates to CASTGGAGELFF.

The genes are TRBV5-6 and TRBJ1-2; the D is unclear. CDR1 and CDR2 (germline): SGHDT, YYEEEE. Trimming removed 1 base at V and 8 bases at J, with 15 bases between. The CDR3 spans 14 residues. This CDR3 is CASSLKRYEVGYTF. CDR3 nucleotides: TGTGCCAGCAGCTTGAAAAGGTACGAAGTCGGCTACACCTTC.

This clone was picked up a small number of times. The genes are TRBV11-2 and TRBJ1-4; TRBD1 might be the D (5 bases). The CDR3 length is 15 residues. V dropped 4 bases and J dropped 5 bases, with 14 bases sitting between them. Germline-derived CDR1 and CDR2 are SGHAT and FQNNGV. The CDR3 nucleotides are TGTGCCAGCAGCTCGTTGGGACGTTTAAATGAAAAACTGTTTTTT. It specifies CASSSLGRLNEKLFF.